A selection of T cell receptor beta chains follows, all from one sample in a study of patients and donors after allogeneic stem cell transplantation. A single record per CDR3 protein comes from TCRdb applying MiXCR to the RT-PCR reads. The sample consists of approximately 38,000 distinct CDR3 sequences, roughly 29% of them appearing once. The sample consisted of blood, either unsorted or a sorted T cell fraction (not recorded which). The receptors come from a human donor who was either an allogeneic HSCT recipient or a stem cell or donor lymphocyte infusion donor (not recorded which). It is not recorded whose cells these are; they may come from a transplant donor. The CDR3 runs from the conserved cysteine through the conserved F or W. The D gene is left open where the match is weak. Some rows have no size entry. The others give once, few or many, or a class for an expanded clone.

CDR3 length: 14
V gene: TRBV10-1
clone size: NA
J gene: TRBJ2-1
D gene: NA
CDR3 DNA: TGCGCCAGCAGCGCCCTAGGAAGCTACAATGAGCAGTTCTTC
CDR3 protein: CASSALGSYNEQFF

CDR3 length: 16
V gene: TRBV6-5
clone size: NA
J gene: TRBJ1-2
D gene: TRBD1
CDR3 DNA: TGTGCCAGCAGTTATCTCGGGACAGGGGAGCGGGATGGCTACACCTTC
CDR3 protein: CASSYLGTGERDGYTF

CDR3 length: 14
V gene: TRBV5-1
clone size: few
J gene: TRBJ1-4
D gene: NA
CDR3 DNA: TGCGCCAGCAGCTTCCGTGCAACTAATGAAAAACTGTTTTTT
CDR3 protein: CASSFRATNEKLFF

CDR3 length: 15
V gene: TRBV5-1
clone size: many
J gene: TRBJ1-4
D gene: NA
CDR3 DNA: TGCGCCAGCAGCGATCAGGGTTCAACTAATGAAAAACTGTTTTTT
CDR3 protein: CASSDQGSTNEKLFF

CDR3 length: 16
V gene: TRBV12-3/TRBV12-4
clone size: NA
J gene: TRBJ2-2
D gene: TRBD2
CDR3 DNA: TGTGCCAGCAGCAAGCCCCTAGCGGGAGGCCCCGGGGAGCTGTTTTTT
CDR3 protein: CASSKPLAGGPGELFF

CDR3 length: 14
V gene: TRBV7-9
clone size: few
J gene: TRBJ1-1
D gene: TRBD1
CDR3 DNA: TGTGCCAGCAGCTTTCGGACAGGGAACACTGAAGCTTTCTTT
CDR3 protein: CASSFRTGNTEAFF

CDR3 length: 12
V gene: TRBV12-3/TRBV12-4
clone size: NA
J gene: TRBJ1-1
D gene: NA
CDR3 DNA: TGTGCCAGCAGTCCACGCCGCACTGAAGCTTACTTT
CDR3 protein: CASSPRRTEAYF

CDR3 length: 14
V gene: TRBV4-2
clone size: NA
J gene: TRBJ2-1
D gene: TRBD2
CDR3 DNA: TGTGCCAGCAGCGCTAGCGGGAATGATAATGAGCAGTTCTTC
CDR3 protein: CASSASGNDNEQFF

CDR3 length: 15
V gene: TRBV6-5
clone size: once
J gene: TRBJ2-7
D gene: TRBD1
CDR3 DNA: TGTGCCAGCAGTTTCGGACAGGGAATGTCCTACGAGCAGTACTTC
CDR3 protein: CASSFGQGMSYEQYF

CDR3 length: 18
V gene: TRBV5-6
clone size: few
J gene: TRBJ2-3
D gene: TRBD1
CDR3 DNA: TGTGCCAGCAGCTTGGGGGACAGGCCTTTTTCTAGCACAGATACGCAGTATTTT
CDR3 protein: CASSLGDRPFSSTDTQYF

CDR3 length: 14
V gene: TRBV5-1
clone size: many
J gene: TRBJ1-1
D gene: NA
CDR3 DNA: TGCGCCAGCAGCTACGCACACGGAGACACTGAAGCTTTCTTT
CDR3 protein: CASSYAHGDTEAFF

CDR3 length: 13
V gene: TRBV20-1
clone size: few
J gene: TRBJ2-2
D gene: NA
CDR3 DNA: TGCAGTGCTAGAGCCGTGATGGCCGGGGAGCTGTTTTTT
CDR3 protein: CSARAVMAGELFF

CDR3 length: 14
V gene: TRBV7-2
clone size: NA
J gene: TRBJ1-5
D gene: TRBD1
CDR3 DNA: TGTGCCAGCAGCCTTAGACAGGGGGACCAGCCCCAGCATTTT
CDR3 protein: CASSLRQGDQPQHF

CDR3 length: 12
V gene: TRBV4-2
clone size: few
J gene: TRBJ1-4
D gene: NA
CDR3 DNA: TGTGCCAGCAGCCAGGTAGTCGAAGAACTGTTTTTT
CDR3 protein: CASSQVVEELFF

CDR3 length: 15
V gene: TRBV29-1
clone size: few
J gene: TRBJ2-7
D gene: TRBD2
CDR3 DNA: TGCAGCGTTAAAAGGAACAGCGGGAGAAACTACGAGCAGTACTTC
CDR3 protein: CSVKRNSGRNYEQYF

CDR3 length: 12
V gene: TRBV6-5
clone size: many
J gene: TRBJ1-6
D gene: NA
CDR3 DNA: TGTGCCAGCACCACGAGGAGGTCACCCCTCCACTTT
CDR3 protein: CASTTRRSPLHF

CDR3 length: 12
V gene: TRBV4-1
clone size: many
J gene: TRBJ1-2
D gene: NA
CDR3 DNA: TGCGCCAGCAGCTTTGGTCTGTATGGCTACACCTTC
CDR3 protein: CASSFGLYGYTF

CDR3 length: 18
V gene: TRBV28
clone size: NA
J gene: TRBJ2-5
D gene: TRBD2
CDR3 DNA: TGTGCCAGCAGTCCCCTTCGGCTACTAGCGGGTCGCCAAGAGACCCAGTACTTC
CDR3 protein: CASSPLRLLAGRQETQYF

CDR3 length: 16
V gene: TRBV10-3
clone size: NA
J gene: TRBJ1-5
D gene: TRBD1
CDR3 DNA: TGTGCCATCTCCGGGACAGCCCTGAGCAGCAATCAGCCCCAGCATTTT
CDR3 protein: CAISGTALSSNQPQHF

CDR3 length: 13
V gene: TRBV7-6
clone size: NA
J gene: TRBJ2-5
D gene: NA
CDR3 DNA: TGTGCCAGCAGCTTAGTAGGCCAAGAGACCCAGTACTTC
CDR3 protein: CASSLVGQETQYF

CDR3 length: 13
V gene: TRBV7-2
clone size: many
J gene: TRBJ1-2
D gene: NA
CDR3 DNA: TGTGCCAGCAGCTTGACCGGTCCCTATGGCTACACCTTC
CDR3 protein: CASSLTGPYGYTF

CDR3 length: 12
V gene: TRBV4-3
clone size: NA
J gene: TRBJ1-2
D gene: NA
CDR3 DNA: TGCGCCAGCAGCCAAGCAGGGTTTGGCTACACCTTC
CDR3 protein: CASSQAGFGYTF

CDR3 length: 16
V gene: TRBV28
clone size: NA
J gene: TRBJ2-2
D gene: NA
CDR3 DNA: TGTGCCACCTCTGGAATTGGCCTGGGGAACACCGGGGAGCTGTTTTTT
CDR3 protein: CATSGIGLGNTGELFF

CDR3 length: 14
V gene: TRBV5-1
clone size: NA
J gene: TRBJ2-3
D gene: TRBD2
CDR3 DNA: TGCGCCAGCCCAGCGGGAGCAAGGCCAGATACGCAGTATTTT
CDR3 protein: CASPAGARPDTQYF

CDR3 length: 16
V gene: TRBV10-3
clone size: NA
J gene: TRBJ2-7
D gene: TRBD2
CDR3 DNA: TGTGCCATCAGTGTTCTTAAGGGACTAGCCTATTACGAGCAGTACTTC
CDR3 protein: CAISVLKGLAYYEQYF

CDR3 length: 13
V gene: TRBV7-2
clone size: many
J gene: TRBJ1-2
D gene: NA
CDR3 DNA: TGTGCCAGCAGCCCGCGGACTGTTTTTGGCTACACCTTC
CDR3 protein: CASSPRTVFGYTF

CDR3 length: 11
V gene: TRBV28
clone size: NA
J gene: TRBJ1-5
D gene: NA
CDR3 DNA: TGTGCCAGCACCTCAGACAGGCCCCAGCATTTT
CDR3 protein: CASTSDRPQHF

CDR3 length: 11
V gene: TRBV30
clone size: NA
J gene: TRBJ2-1
D gene: NA
CDR3 DNA: TGTGCCTGGGGGAGGAAGGCTGGGAGGTTCTTC
CDR3 protein: CAWGRKAGRFF

CDR3 length: 11
V gene: TRBV5-1
clone size: few
J gene: TRBJ2-5
D gene: NA
CDR3 DNA: TGTGCCAGCAGTTTAAGGGAGACCCAGTACTTC
CDR3 protein: CASSLRETQYF

CDR3 length: 14
V gene: TRBV20-1
clone size: few
J gene: TRBJ2-6
D gene: NA
CDR3 DNA: TGCAGTGCTAGTAAGGGCTCTGGGGCCAACGTCCTGACTTTC
CDR3 protein: CSASKGSGANVLTF

CDR3 length: 12
V gene: TRBV28
clone size: NA
J gene: TRBJ2-3
D gene: NA
CDR3 DNA: TGTGCCAGCAGTTTAAAGGGACATACGCAGTATTTT
CDR3 protein: CASSLKGHTQYF

CDR3 length: 16
V gene: TRBV10-3
clone size: NA
J gene: TRBJ1-2
D gene: NA
CDR3 DNA: TGTGCCATCAGACCGAGCTTCAGGGCCCCTAACTATGGCTACACCTTC
CDR3 protein: CAIRPSFRAPNYGYTF

CDR3 length: 16
V gene: TRBV27
clone size: NA
J gene: TRBJ2-6
D gene: NA
CDR3 DNA: TGTGCCAGCAGTTTTCTGTCCCCCTCTGGGGCCAACGTCCTGACTTTC
CDR3 protein: CASSFLSPSGANVLTF

CDR3 length: 14
V gene: TRBV9
clone size: few
J gene: TRBJ2-1
D gene: NA
CDR3 DNA: TGTGCCAGCAGCCTCCAAACTCATGACAATGAGCAGTTCTTC
CDR3 protein: CASSLQTHDNEQFF

CDR3 length: 11
V gene: TRBV27
clone size: NA
J gene: TRBJ1-1
D gene: NA
CDR3 DNA: TGTGCCAGCAGCATACAGGGCAGAGCTTTCTTT
CDR3 protein: CASSIQGRAFF

CDR3 length: 16
V gene: TRBV15
clone size: few
J gene: TRBJ1-3
D gene: NA
CDR3 DNA: TGTGCCACCAGCCTAGTCCTACCGACCTCTGGAAACACCATATATTTT
CDR3 protein: CATSLVLPTSGNTIYF

CDR3 length: 12
V gene: TRBV28
clone size: few
J gene: TRBJ1-1
D gene: NA
CDR3 DNA: TGTGCCAGCAGTTTTAAAGGGACTGAAGCTTTCTTT
CDR3 protein: CASSFKGTEAFF

CDR3 length: 15
V gene: TRBV4-1
clone size: NA
J gene: TRBJ2-7
D gene: TRBD1
CDR3 DNA: TGCGCCAGCAAGTGGGGGACAGGGGGCTTCTACGAGCAGTACTTC
CDR3 protein: CASKWGTGGFYEQYF

CDR3 length: 17
V gene: TRBV29-1
clone size: few
J gene: TRBJ2-1
D gene: TRBD2
CDR3 DNA: TGCAGCGGACTCGGGACTAGCGGAGTCAGCTCCTACAATGAGCAGTTCTTC
CDR3 protein: CSGLGTSGVSSYNEQFF

CDR3 length: 13
V gene: TRBV20-1
clone size: NA
J gene: TRBJ1-5
D gene: NA
CDR3 DNA: TGCAGTGCTAGCGGGGACCCCTATCAGCCCCAGCATTTT
CDR3 protein: CSASGDPYQPQHF

CDR3 length: 13
V gene: TRBV19
clone size: NA
J gene: TRBJ2-6
D gene: NA
CDR3 DNA: TGTGCCAGCAAAGGGACAGGGGCCAACGTCCTGACTTTC
CDR3 protein: CASKGTGANVLTF

CDR3 length: 15
V gene: TRBV6-6
clone size: few
J gene: TRBJ1-6
D gene: NA
CDR3 DNA: TGTGCCAGCAGATTTACGGACCTACATAATTCACCCCTCCACTTT
CDR3 protein: CASRFTDLHNSPLHF

CDR3 length: 15
V gene: TRBV5-1
clone size: once
J gene: TRBJ2-1
D gene: NA
CDR3 DNA: TGCGCCAGCAGCCCTAGCTTTAGCTCCTACAATGAGCAGTTCTTC
CDR3 protein: CASSPSFSSYNEQFF

CDR3 length: 16
V gene: TRBV12-3/TRBV12-4
clone size: few
J gene: TRBJ2-7
D gene: TRBD1
CDR3 DNA: TGTGCCAGCAGTGCGATTCCGGGACAGGGGACCTACGAGCAGTACTTC
CDR3 protein: CASSAIPGQGTYEQYF

CDR3 length: 13
V gene: TRBV18
clone size: NA
J gene: TRBJ1-5
D gene: NA
CDR3 DNA: TGTGCCAGCTCACCAGGGGAGGATCAGCCCCAGCATTTT
CDR3 protein: CASSPGEDQPQHF